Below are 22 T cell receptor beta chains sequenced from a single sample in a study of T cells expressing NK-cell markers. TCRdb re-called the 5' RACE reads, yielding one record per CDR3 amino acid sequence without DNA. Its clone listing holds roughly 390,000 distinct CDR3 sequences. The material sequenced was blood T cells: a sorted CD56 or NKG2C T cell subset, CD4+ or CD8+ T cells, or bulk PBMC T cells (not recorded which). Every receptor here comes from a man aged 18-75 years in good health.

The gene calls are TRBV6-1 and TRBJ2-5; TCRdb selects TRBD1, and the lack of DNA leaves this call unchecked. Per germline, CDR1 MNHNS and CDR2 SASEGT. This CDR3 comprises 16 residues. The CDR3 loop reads CASSRERGGVQETQYF.

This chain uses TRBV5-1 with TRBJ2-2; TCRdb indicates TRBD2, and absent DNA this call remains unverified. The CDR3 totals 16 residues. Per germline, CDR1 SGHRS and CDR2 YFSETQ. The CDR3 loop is CASSGLAGGRSGELFF.

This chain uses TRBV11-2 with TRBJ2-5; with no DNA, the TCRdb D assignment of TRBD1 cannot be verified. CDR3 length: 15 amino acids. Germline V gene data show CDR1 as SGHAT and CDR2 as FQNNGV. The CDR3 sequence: CASSGRTRAQETQYF.

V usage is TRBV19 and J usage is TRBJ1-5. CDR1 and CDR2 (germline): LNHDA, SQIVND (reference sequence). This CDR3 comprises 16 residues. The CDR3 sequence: CASSISGLGSNQPQHF.

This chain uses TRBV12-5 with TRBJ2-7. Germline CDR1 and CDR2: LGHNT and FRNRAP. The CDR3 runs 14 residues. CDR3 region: CASGPQRGSYEQYF.

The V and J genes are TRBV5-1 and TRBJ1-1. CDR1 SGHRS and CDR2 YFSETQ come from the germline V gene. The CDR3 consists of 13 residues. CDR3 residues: CASSLQPNTEAFF.

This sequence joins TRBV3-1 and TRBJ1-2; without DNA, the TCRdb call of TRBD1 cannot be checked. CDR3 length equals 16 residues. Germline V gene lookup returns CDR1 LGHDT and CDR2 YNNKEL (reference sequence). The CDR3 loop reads CASSQGTGTGYYGYTF.

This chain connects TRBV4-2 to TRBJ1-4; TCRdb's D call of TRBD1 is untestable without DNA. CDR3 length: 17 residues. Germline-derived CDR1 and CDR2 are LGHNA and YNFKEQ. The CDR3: CASSQDIRQGWSEKLFF.

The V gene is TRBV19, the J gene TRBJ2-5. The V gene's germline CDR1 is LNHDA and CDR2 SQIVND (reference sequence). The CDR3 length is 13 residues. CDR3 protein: CASMRSGYETQYF.

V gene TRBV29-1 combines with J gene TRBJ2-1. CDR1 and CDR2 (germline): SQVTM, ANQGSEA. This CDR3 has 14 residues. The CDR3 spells CSVERPPVTGEQFF.

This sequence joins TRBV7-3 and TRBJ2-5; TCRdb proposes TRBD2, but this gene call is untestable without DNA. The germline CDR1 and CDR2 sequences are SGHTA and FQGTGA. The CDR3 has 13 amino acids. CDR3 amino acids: CASGAGGRETQYF.

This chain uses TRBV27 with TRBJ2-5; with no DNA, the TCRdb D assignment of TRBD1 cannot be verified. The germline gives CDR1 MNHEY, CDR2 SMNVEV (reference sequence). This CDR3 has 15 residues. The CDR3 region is CASSPRPWGQETQYF.

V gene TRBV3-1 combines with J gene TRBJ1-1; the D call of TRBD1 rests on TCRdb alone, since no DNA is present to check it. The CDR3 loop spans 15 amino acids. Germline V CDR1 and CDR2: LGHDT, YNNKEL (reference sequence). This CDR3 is CASSPDRYGRTEAFF.

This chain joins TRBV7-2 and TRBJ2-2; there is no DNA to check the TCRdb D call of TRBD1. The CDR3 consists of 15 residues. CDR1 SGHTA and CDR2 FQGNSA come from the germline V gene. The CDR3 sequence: CASSFQDTKAGELFF.

The CDR3 sequence: CASSFSYRTDTQYF. The V gene is TRBV7-9, the J gene TRBJ2-3. Germline V gene data show CDR1 as SEHNR and CDR2 as FQNEAQ (reference sequence). This CDR3 is built from 14 residues.

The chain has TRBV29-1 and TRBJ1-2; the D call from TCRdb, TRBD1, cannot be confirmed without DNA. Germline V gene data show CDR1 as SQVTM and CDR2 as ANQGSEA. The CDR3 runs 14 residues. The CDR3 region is CSVDRDRDVYGYTF.

The CDR3 is CASSHSFQGGRSEKLFF. V and J are TRBV4-1 and TRBJ1-4; TCRdb reports TRBD1, a call that lacks DNA to check it against. Germline CDR1 reads MGHRA; CDR2 reads YSYEKL. The CDR3 is made up of 17 amino acids.

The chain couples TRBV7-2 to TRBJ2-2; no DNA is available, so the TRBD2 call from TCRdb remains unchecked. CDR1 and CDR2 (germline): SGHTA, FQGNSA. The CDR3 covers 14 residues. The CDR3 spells CWAGRGAFTGELFF.

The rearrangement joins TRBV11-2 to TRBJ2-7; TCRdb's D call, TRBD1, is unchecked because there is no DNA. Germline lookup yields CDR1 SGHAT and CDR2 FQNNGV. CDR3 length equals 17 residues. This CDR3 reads CASSPNVRQGSAYEQYF.

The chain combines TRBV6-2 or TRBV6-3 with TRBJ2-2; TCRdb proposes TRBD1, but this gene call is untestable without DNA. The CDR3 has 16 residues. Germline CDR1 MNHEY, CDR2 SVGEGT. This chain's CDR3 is CASMNGGHSNTGELFF.

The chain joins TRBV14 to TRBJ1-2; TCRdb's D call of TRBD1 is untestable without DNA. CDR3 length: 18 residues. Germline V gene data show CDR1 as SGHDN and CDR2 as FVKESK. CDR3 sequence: CASSQNPLVFDGRNGYTF.

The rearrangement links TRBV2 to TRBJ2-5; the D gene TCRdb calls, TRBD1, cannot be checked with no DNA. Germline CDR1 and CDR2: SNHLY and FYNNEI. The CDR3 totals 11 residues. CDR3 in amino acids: CASRGGETQYF.